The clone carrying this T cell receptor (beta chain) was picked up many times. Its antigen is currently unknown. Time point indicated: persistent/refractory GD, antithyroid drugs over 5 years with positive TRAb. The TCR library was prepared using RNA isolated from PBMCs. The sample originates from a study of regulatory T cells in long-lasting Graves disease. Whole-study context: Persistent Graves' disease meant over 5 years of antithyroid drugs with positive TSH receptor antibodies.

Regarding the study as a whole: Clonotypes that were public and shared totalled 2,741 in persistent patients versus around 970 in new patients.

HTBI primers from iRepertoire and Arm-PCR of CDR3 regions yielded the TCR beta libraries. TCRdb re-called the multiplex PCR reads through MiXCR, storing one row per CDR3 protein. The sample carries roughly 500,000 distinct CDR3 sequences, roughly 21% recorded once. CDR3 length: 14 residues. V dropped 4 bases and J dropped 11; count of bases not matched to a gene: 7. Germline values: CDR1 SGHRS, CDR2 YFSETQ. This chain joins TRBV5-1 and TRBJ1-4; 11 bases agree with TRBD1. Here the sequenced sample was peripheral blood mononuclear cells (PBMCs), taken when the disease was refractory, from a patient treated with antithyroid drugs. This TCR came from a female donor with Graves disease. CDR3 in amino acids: CASSPGQGAGKLFF. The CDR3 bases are TGCGCCAGCAGCCCTGGACAGGGGGCAGGGAAACTGTTTTTT.